The 25 T cell receptor beta chains reported below all come from one sample, sequenced in a study of cytomegalovirus exposure and HLA in healthy donors (dated by TCRdb to the late 2010s). The library was made by the immunoSEQ multiplex PCR assay. A mixture of 60 forward primers for TCR Vbeta segments and 13 reverse primers for TCR Jbeta segments was used in the multiplex PCR. What TCRdb holds here is the immuneACCESS table cut down to in-frame rearrangements. Part of the clones is not present; checked against another copy, under half of the missing clones reflect an unresolved V gene, and the others are unexplained. Here the sample has some 140,000 clones; roughly 80% occur a single time. In total, the top ten clones hold just over 8.5% of the sample. What was sequenced was PBMCs. The receptor source for this set is a woman in her fifties or sixties in good health and CMV-seropositive.

The chain has TRBV5-4 and TRBJ2-7; 12 nucleotides agree with TRBD2. The CDR3 extends over 14 amino acids. From germline, CDR1 is SGHNT and CDR2 YYREEE (reference sequence). V lost 0 bases and J lost 5; bases outside the gene matches: 0. CDR3 region: CASSLGLAGDEQYF. CDR3 in DNA: TGTGCCAGCAGCTTGGGACTAGCGGGGGACGAGCAGTACTTC.

This chain uses TRBV27 with TRBJ1-6, with D perhaps TRBD1 (6 bases). Germline V gene data show CDR1 as MNHEY and CDR2 as SMNVEV (reference sequence). Trimming shortened V by 6 bases and J by 8 bases, and 17 bases separated the two germline ends. The CDR3 has 15 amino acids. The CDR3, as DNA: TGTGCCAGCAGCCGACCGAACAGGGAATATTCACCCCTCCACTTT. It specifies CASSRPNREYSPLHF.

This clone came up a few times. This chain links TRBV12-5 with TRBJ1-2, with D possibly matching TRBD1 (6 bases). In germline, CDR1 is LGHNT, CDR2 FRNRAP. V lost 4 bases and J 7 bases, leaving 16 bases between the germline ends. This CDR3 spans 14 amino acids. In nucleotides, the CDR3 is TGTGCTAGTGGTTGGGGACCGGGAGGGGGTGGCTACACCTTC. This encodes CASGWGPGGGGYTF.

The rearrangement uses TRBV4-2 and TRBJ1-4; perhaps TRBD1 as D (5 bases). This CDR3 is 13 amino acids long. With 6 bases removed from V and 8 bases from J, the gap between germline ends came to 13 bases. Germline values: CDR1 LGHNA, CDR2 YNFKEQ. In nucleotides, the CDR3 is TGTGCCAGCAGTAACAGGTTCGGAGAAAAACTGTTTTTT. Translating it yields CASSNRFGEKLFF.

As to this clone: Sequence at one end of the junction differs from germline and may be a read error. Here the CDR3 DNA reads TGTTCCAGCAGCTCCCCGGGGGGCGATGGCTACACCTTC. It is translated as CSSSSPGGDGYTF. The chain couples TRBV7-9 to TRBJ1-2, with D perhaps TRBD1 (6 bases). Germline CDR1 and CDR2: SEHNR and FQNEAQ (reference sequence). CDR3 length: 13 residues.

V is TRBV11-1 and J is TRBJ2-7; 7 bases fit TRBD1. There are 13 residues in the CDR3. The germline CDR1 and CDR2 sequences are SGHAT and FQDESV (reference sequence). V gave up 5 bases and J gave up 4 bases; unmatched junction bases: 5. CDR3 protein: CASSPGTVYEQYF. CDR3 nucleotides: TGTGCCAGCAGCCCGGGGACAGTATACGAGCAGTACTTC. The complete variable domain, with remaining parts taken from reference TRBV11-1 and TRBJ2-7, reads EAEVAQSPRYKITEKSQAVAFWCDPISGHATLYWYRQILGQGPELLVQFQDESVVDDSQLPKDRFSAERLKGVDSTLKIQPAELGDSAMYLCASSPGTVYEQYFGPGTRLTVT.

The V gene is TRBV23-1, the J gene TRBJ2-7, with D possibly TRBD2 on 6 matching bases. TRBV23-1 is recorded as an ORF, its role being uncertain. The CDR3 is made up of 15 amino acids. The V end was cut by 3 bases, the J end by 5 bases, with 17 bases between. The CDR3 sequence: CASSHRGGTENEQYF. The CDR3 DNA is TGCGCCAGCAGTCACCGCGGAGGGACGGAAAACGAGCAGTACTTC.

V gene TRBV15 combines with J gene TRBJ2-7; no reliable D call. This CDR3 has 12 amino acids. V lost 8 bases and J lost 4, with 12 bases in between. Germline assignment: CDR1 LNHNV and CDR2 YYDKDF (reference sequence). CDR3 DNA sequence: TGTGCCACCGCGCAGAGGCCTTACGAGCAGTACTTC. Translated, it gives CATAQRPYEQYF.

Remarks on this clone: One end of the junction varies from germline; a read error may be responsible. The same CDR3 can be traced to other DNA sequences in this sample. The V call is TRBV6-6, the J call TRBJ1-5, with TRBD1 matching 9 bases. Germline V gene data show CDR1 as MNHNY and CDR2 as SVGAGI (reference sequence). The CDR3 has 14 residues. CDR3 protein: CASSSRTGDQPQHF. CDR3 bases: TGTGCTAGCAGTTCCCGGACAGGGGACCAGCCCCAGCATTTT.

This clone was detected a few times. The chain uses TRBV7-6 and TRBJ1-3; no clear D gene. Germline V gives CDR1 SGHVS, CDR2 FNYEAQ. This CDR3 spans 15 amino acids. The V and J ends lost 3 bases and 0 bases respectively, with 9 bases between them. The CDR3 protein is CASSFSMFSGNTIYF. The CDR3 nucleotides are TGTGCCAGCAGCTTCAGTATGTTCTCTGGAAACACCATATATTTT.

The chain is built from TRBV5-5 and TRBJ2-7, with D possibly being TRBD1 (5 bases). The CDR3 covers 16 residues. V was cut by 0 bases and J by 3 bases, with 16 bases left in between. Per the germline V gene, CDR1 is SGHKS and CDR2 is YYEKEE (reference sequence). CDR3: CASSLEGLAEIYEQYF. The CDR3 nucleotides are TGTGCCAGCAGCTTGGAGGGGTTAGCTGAGATCTACGAGCAGTACTTC.

The V gene is TRBV5-8, the J gene TRBJ2-5; D remains unclear. V dropped 6 bases and J dropped 0 bases, with 15 bases sitting between them. Germline lookup yields CDR1 SGHTS and CDR2 YDEGEE. The CDR3 extends over 15 amino acids. For the CDR3, the DNA is TGTGCCAGCATCACCGAGGCAGCTCACCAAGAGACCCAGTACTTC. It encodes CASITEAAHQETQYF. Supplemented by reference TRBV5-8 and TRBJ2-5, the full variable domain reads EAGVTQSPTHLIKTRGQQATLRCSPISGHTSVYWYQQALGLGLQFLLWYDEGEERNRGNFPPRFSGRQFPNYSSELNVNALELEDSALYLCASITEAAHQETQYFGPGTRLLVL.

The genes are TRBV10-3 and TRBJ2-2; D is perhaps TRBD2 (6 bases). The CDR3 runs to 16 residues. Per germline, CDR1 ENHRY and CDR2 SYGVKD. The germline V and J ends were trimmed by 0 bases and 8 bases, with 16 bases remaining between them. CDR3 DNA: TGTGCCATCAGTGAGTCAGGATTTACTAGCTCTGGGGAGCTGTTTTTT. Protein: CAISESGFTSSGELFF.

The chain combines TRBV9 with TRBJ2-5, with no clear D. Trimming cost V 0 bases and J 5 bases, with 11 bases left between them. CDR1 SGDLS and CDR2 YYNGEE come from the germline V gene. CDR3 length: 14 residues. CDR3 DNA sequence: TGTGCCAGCAGCGTAGGCTTCAGGTCGGAGACCCAGTACTTC. This translates into CASSVGFRSETQYF.

This chain uses TRBV19 with TRBJ1-3; D may be TRBD1 (6 bases). The germline V gene has CDR1 LNHDA and CDR2 SQIVND (reference sequence). This CDR3 comprises 14 residues. Trimming shortened V by 6 bases and J by 9 bases, and 18 bases separated the two germline ends. The CDR3 DNA sequence: TGTGCCAGTAGCCTCAACAGGGAAGGATCCACCATATATTTT. Translating gives CASSLNREGSTIYF.

This CDR3 reads CASSPGGAGGGTDTQYF. CDR3 coding DNA: TGTGCCAGCAGCCCGGGAGGGGCAGGGGGAGGCACAGATACGCAGTATTTT. This chain uses TRBV5-4 with TRBJ2-3, with D possibly TRBD2 on 8 matching bases. Per germline, CDR1 SGHNT and CDR2 YYREEE (reference sequence). This CDR3 is 17 amino acids long. V was shortened by 4 bases and J by 1 base, with 19 bases between the two germline ends.

The table lists this clone with a count of one. This rearrangement joins TRBV28 to TRBJ1-1; 9 bases fit TRBD1. V dropped 0 bases and J dropped 8; count of bases not matched to a gene: 13. Germline CDR1 reads MDHEN; CDR2 reads SYDVKM. The CDR3 is 17 residues long. The CDR3 sequence: CASSLWSTGGRGKEAFF. CDR3 DNA: TGTGCCAGCAGTTTATGGTCGACAGGGGGTAGAGGCAAAGAAGCTTTCTTT.

This chain joins TRBV4-1 and TRBJ2-7, with a possible D match to TRBD1 (5 bases). V shed 3 bases and J shed 1 base, with 10 bases lying between them. This CDR3 has 14 amino acids. Germline CDR1 is MGHRA and CDR2 is YSYEKL. The chain's CDR3 is CASSQGQGSYEQYF. The CDR3 nucleotides read TGCGCCAGCAGCCAGGGGCAGGGTTCCTACGAGCAGTACTTC.

There are a few counts of this clone. The chain uses TRBV28 and TRBJ1-2; D not certain. This CDR3 has 12 residues. Trimming cost V 2 bases and J 13 bases, with 14 bases left between them. Germline CDR1 MDHEN, CDR2 SYDVKM. CDR3 region: CASSLVEGIVTF. CDR3 DNA sequence: TGTGCCAGCAGTTTAGTGGAGGGTATCGTCACCTTC.

The rearrangement joins TRBV27 to TRBJ2-5; TRBD2 matches at 9 bases. The J call may not be correct, given that the DNA end is closer to TRBJ2-7. Germline-derived CDR1 and CDR2 are MNHEY and SMNVEV (reference sequence). The CDR3 length is 15 residues. CDR3 DNA sequence: TGTGCCAGCAGTTCTCCCCAGCGGGGGGCCTACGAGCAGTACTTC. This gives the protein CASSSPQRGAYEQYF.

V usage is TRBV23-1 and J usage is TRBJ1-5; D is undetermined. TRBV23-1 is identified as an open reading frame with a role that is uncertain. The ends were cut back, 7 bases at V and 11 bases at J, with 12 bases in the middle. This CDR3 is built from 11 residues. CDR3 sequence: CASIVGKAQHF. The DNA for the CDR3 is TGCGCCAGCATCGTCGGTAAAGCCCAGCATTTT.

Here the CDR3 DNA reads TGTGCCAGCAGCTACGAGGAAGACACCATATATTTT. Translation: CASSYEEDTIYF. V usage is TRBV2 and J usage is TRBJ1-3; D remains unclear. The CDR3 contains 12 residues. Germline V gene data show CDR1 as SNHLY and CDR2 as FYNNEI. V shed 6 bases and J shed 8 bases, with 11 bases lying between them.

This clone was seen a few times. The chain has TRBV13 and TRBJ2-3; 9 bases line up with TRBD2. The CDR3 totals 17 residues. Unmatched junction bases numbered 15, after V lost 5 bases and J lost 6 bases. Germline loops: CDR1 PRHDT, CDR2 FYEKMQ (reference sequence). The CDR3 coding sequence is TGTGCCAGCAGCCCCTGGTTGGGGCGGGGGGGCCTGGATACGCAGTATTTT. Amino acid sequence: CASSPWLGRGGLDTQYF.

The gene calls are TRBV7-2 and TRBJ1-2, with TRBD1 identical over 8 bases. Germline V lookup: CDR1 SGHTA, CDR2 FQGNSA. The trim removed 5 bases at V and 2 bases at J, leaving 7 bases unmatched. This CDR3 is built from 15 residues. The CDR3 nucleotides are TGTGCCAGCAGCATCGGGACAGGTCAGAACTATGGCTACACCTTC. As protein: CASSIGTGQNYGYTF.

This chain connects TRBV10-1 to TRBJ2-7; 7 positions match TRBD1. This CDR3 has 14 amino acids. The junction had 6 bases not matched to a gene; V was cut back by 7 bases and J by 0 bases. CDR1 and CDR2 from the germline V gene are WNHNN and SYGVQD (reference sequence). CDR3 coding DNA: TGCGCCAGCACTCGAGGACAGGACTCCTACGAGCAGTACTTC. Its protein is CASTRGQDSYEQYF.